This T cell receptor (beta chain) was observed in a study of graft-versus-host responses after intestinal transplantation. Study background: Recipients obtained multivisceral, liver-intestinal, or isolated intestinal transplants. Anti-thymocyte globulin served as induction for all recipients, who then took tacrolimus and steroids for about 3 years.

This table comes from immunoSEQ multiplex PCR, and its TCRdb copy is limited to in-frame clones, with some not included. The sample records some 87,000 clones, approximately 95% being singletons. Remarks on this clone: Its matching antigen is unknown.

CDR3 size: 14 residues. Germline CDR1 is MDHEN and CDR2 is SYDVKM. V gave up 4 bases and J gave up 7 bases; unmatched junction bases: 7. Points from the study as a whole: Recipient marrow showed GvH clones, some seen first in ileum or blood.

This receptor was taken from a human donor who was the organ donor for an intestinal transplant. This chain connects TRBV28 to TRBJ1-1; 9 nucleotides agree with TRBD1. The source was unstimulated CD8+ T cells sorted from spleen or lymph node cells, collected before transplant. CDR3 sequence: CASSSRDRANEAFF. The CDR3 DNA reads TGTGCCAGCAGTTCCCGGGACAGGGCGAATGAAGCTTTCTTT.